This passage covers 13 T cell receptor beta chains from one sample sequenced in a study of identical twins. TCRdb reprocessed the 5' RACE reads via MiXCR and lists one record per CDR3 protein. The data hold hundreds of thousands of distinct CDR3 sequences, with 5.5% to 7.5% observed a single time. The specimen was naive T cells sorted from blood. Every receptor here comes from a man in his late teens or twenties in good health.

This clonotype was recorded many times. This rearrangement joins TRBV15 to TRBJ2-1; 7 positions agree with TRBD2. The CDR3 totals 17 residues. Germline trimming cut 1 base from V and 6 bases from J; bases unmatched to any gene: 12. Germline CDR1 LNHNV, CDR2 YYDKDF (reference sequence). CDR3: CATSRGTGGLGLNEQFF. The CDR3, as DNA: TGTGCCACCAGCAGAGGCACCGGTGGACTAGGACTCAATGAGCAGTTCTTC.

The chain employs TRBV5-1 and TRBJ2-1; either TRBD1 or TRBD2 may fit D (6 bases each). Trimming removed 0 bases from V and 10 bases from J, with 17 bases in between. CDR1 and CDR2 from the germline V gene are SGHRS and YFSETQ. The CDR3 has 15 residues. CDR3 DNA sequence: TGCGCCAGCAGCTTGGAGTCGTGGGGCGGGACAGAGCAGTTCTTC. Translated, it gives CASSLESWGGTEQFF.

This clonotype turned up a few times. This rearrangement joins TRBV5-5 to TRBJ1-2; tentatively, D is TRBD1 (6 bases). Germline values: CDR1 SGHKS, CDR2 YYEKEE (reference sequence). V lost 0 bases and J 9 bases, leaving 9 bases between the germline ends. This CDR3 has 12 amino acids. CDR3: CASSLAGARYTF. The CDR3 bases are TGTGCCAGCAGCTTGGCGGGGGCGCGCTACACCTTC.

This clonotype was seen a handful of times. The chain's CDR3 is CASSLQESTDTQYF. CDR3 nucleotides: TGTGCCAGCAGTCTCCAGGAATCCACAGATACGCAGTATTTT. The chain uses TRBV25-1 and TRBJ2-3; no reliable D call. Germline V gives CDR1 MGHDK, CDR2 SYGVNS. This CDR3 has 14 amino acids. The V gene lost 5 bases and the J gene lost 2 bases, with 11 bases spanning the gap.

The J gene is TRBJ2-2, the V gene TRBV7-8, with D uncertain. The CDR3 covers 14 residues. The V end lost 8 bases, the J end lost 1 base, and 11 bases lay between the germline ends. Germline CDR1 and CDR2: SGHVS and FQNEAQ. DNA for the CDR3: TGTGCCAGCTCGGAATGGCTGAACACCGGGGAGCTGTTTTTT. Protein product: CASSEWLNTGELFF.

This chain uses TRBV6-5 with TRBJ1-3; D is undetermined. Trimming left V 2 bases short and J 0 bases short, with 8 bases between. The CDR3 spans 15 residues. The germline gives CDR1 MNHEY, CDR2 SVGAGI. The CDR3 nucleotides are TGTGCCAGCAGTTACAGGGTTGACTCTGGAAACACCATATATTTT. Amino acid sequence: CASSYRVDSGNTIYF.

V gene TRBV12-3 or TRBV12-4 combines with J gene TRBJ2-4; D might be TRBD2 (6 bases). The CDR3 has 16 amino acids. Trimming removed 5 bases at V and 0 bases at J, with 14 bases between. The CDR3 bases are TGTGCCAGCAGTCCACCCGGGGGACTAGCCAAAAACATTCAGTACTTC. Its protein is CASSPPGGLAKNIQYF.

The chain has TRBV27 and TRBJ2-5; D perhaps matches TRBD2 (6 bases). Trimming stripped 3 bases from V and 0 bases from J, with 14 bases between. Germline V gives CDR1 MNHEY, CDR2 SMNVEV (reference sequence). The CDR3 is 16 amino acids. Written as DNA, the CDR3 is TGTGCCAGCAGTTTTTTAGGACTACAAAACCAAGAGACCCAGTACTTC. Residues: CASSFLGLQNQETQYF.

This clonotype was seen only a few times. The CDR3 loop is CASSYYGQGARNEQFF. DNA for the CDR3: TGTGCCAGCAGTTACTACGGACAGGGGGCGCGGAATGAGCAGTTCTTC. This chain links TRBV6-5 with TRBJ2-1; 11 nucleotides line up with TRBD1. CDR1 MNHEY and CDR2 SVGAGI come from the germline V gene. Germline trimming cut 1 base from V and 7 bases from J; bases unmatched to any gene: 6. This CDR3 has 16 residues.

The table lists this clonotype with many counts. The chain combines TRBV7-8 with TRBJ2-5, with D perhaps matching TRBD1 (5 bases). CDR1 is SGHVS, CDR2 FQNEAQ, per germline. This CDR3 has 11 residues. V lost 10 bases and J 9 bases, leaving 15 bases between the germline ends. The CDR3 loop reads CATTPLGAQYF. In DNA, the CDR3 is TGTGCCACCACACCCCTAGGGGCCCAGTACTTC.

The V call is TRBV4-1, the J call TRBJ1-5; the D gene is possibly TRBD1 (6 bases). CDR1 and CDR2 from the germline V gene are MGHRA and YSYEKL. V gave up 0 bases and J gave up 4 bases, with 13 bases separating them. The CDR3 has 16 residues. The CDR3 DNA reads TGCGCCAGCAGCCAAGAGGGAACAGGGAAGAATCAGCCCCAGCATTTT. This codes for CASSQEGTGKNQPQHF.

At least ten counts were recorded for this clonotype. The rearrangement uses TRBV7-9 and TRBJ2-1, with TRBD2 matching over 7 bases. This CDR3 comprises 14 residues. Germline loops: CDR1 SEHNR, CDR2 FQNEAQ (reference sequence). V lost 5 bases to trimming and J lost 7 bases; unmatched junction nucleotides: 8. The CDR3 is CASSISGTNNEQFF. The CDR3 DNA is TGTGCCAGCAGCATCTCCGGGACTAATAATGAGCAGTTCTTC.

This clonotype appeared many times. V gene TRBV27 combines with J gene TRBJ1-1, with D perhaps TRBD1 (6 bases). Trimming shortened V by 3 bases and J by 2 bases, and 13 bases separated the two germline ends. There are 15 residues in the CDR3. CDR1 is MNHEY, CDR2 SMNVEV, per germline (reference sequence). The chain's CDR3 is CASSFLDRINTEAFF. The DNA of the CDR3 is TGTGCCAGCAGTTTTCTAGACAGGATTAACACTGAAGCTTTCTTT.